The 28 T cell receptor beta chains in this list originate from one sample, sequenced in a study of cytomegalovirus exposure and HLA in healthy donors. PCR was performed using 60 Vbeta and 13 Jbeta primers. Using immunoSEQ multiplex PCR, the repertoire was profiled, and TCRdb retains in-frame clones only, with some absent. The table lists over 150,000 clones, around 80% of them singletons. The sample was PBMCs. All receptors come from a woman aged 40 to 55 in good health and CMV-seropositive.

The rearrangement uses TRBV5-4 and TRBJ2-1; D remains ambiguous. Trimming removed 6 bases at V and 8 bases at J, with 12 bases between. Germline-derived CDR1 and CDR2 are SGHNT and YYREEE (reference sequence). This CDR3 region has 12 residues. The CDR3 is CASTLPGHEQFF. The CDR3 bases are TGTGCCAGCACCCTCCCTGGCCATGAGCAGTTCTTC.

The V and J genes are TRBV5-4 and TRBJ1-2; TRBD1 agrees at 7 bases. The length of the CDR3 is 15 residues. V trimming: 5 bases; J trimming: 5 bases; junction bases outside the gene matches: 12. The germline CDR1 and CDR2 sequences are SGHNT and YYREEE (reference sequence). CDR3 DNA sequence: TGTGCCAGCAGATCCACTAGGACAGGCACGTATGGCTACACCTTC. Translated: CASRSTRTGTYGYTF.

This chain links TRBV7-3 with TRBJ2-5, with TRBD2 identical over 14 bases. This CDR3 has 16 residues. J gave up 2 bases and V 5 bases, and 4 bases lay outside the gene matches. CDR1 is SGHTA, CDR2 FQGTGA, per germline. The chain's CDR3 is CASSPGTSGRQETQYF. CDR3 nucleotides: TGTGCCAGCAGCCCCGGGACTAGCGGGAGACAAGAGACCCAGTACTTC.

The chain recombines TRBV28 with TRBJ2-6; the D is unclear. V gave up 3 bases and J gave up 1 base, with 7 bases separating them. Germline values: CDR1 MDHEN, CDR2 SYDVKM. The CDR3 consists of 15 residues. The CDR3 sequence is CASSFARSGANVLTF. In nucleotides, the CDR3 is TGTGCCAGCAGTTTCGCACGGTCTGGGGCCAACGTCCTGACTTTC. Based on the CDR3 plus reference TRBV28 and TRBJ2-6, the full variable domain is DVKVTQSSRYLVKRTGEKVFLECVQDMDHENMFWYRQDPGLGLRLIYFSYDVKMKEKGDIPEGYSVSREKKERFSLILESASTNQTSMYLCASSFARSGANVLTFGAGSRLTVL.

This rearrangement joins TRBV4-1 to TRBJ2-3, with 10 positions matching TRBD2. Germline-derived CDR1 and CDR2 are MGHRA and YSYEKL. There are 18 residues in the CDR3. The ends lost 0 bases at V and 4 bases at J; junction bases unmatched: 10. The CDR3 region has the DNA TGCGCCAGCAGCCAAGACCCCATAGCGGGAGGACCACCAGATACGCAGTATTTT. Translation: CASSQDPIAGGPPDTQYF.

The CDR3 region is CASSGGQQTIYGYTF. Here the CDR3 DNA reads TGTGCCAGCAGCGGAGGACAACAAACAATTTATGGCTACACCTTC. The chain has TRBV9 and TRBJ1-2; a possible D gene is TRBD1 (5 bases). CDR1 SGDLS and CDR2 YYNGEE come from the germline V gene. V lost 3 bases and J 5 bases, leaving 17 bases between the germline ends. The CDR3 has 15 amino acids.

V is TRBV18 and J is TRBJ2-7; 7 nucleotides align to TRBD2. The germline V gene has CDR1 KGHSH and CDR2 LQKENI. CDR3 length: 15 residues. V lost 0 bases, J lost 4 bases, and 6 bases stayed unmatched. This CDR3 reads CASSPPGLPLYEQYF. The CDR3 DNA reads as TGTGCCAGCTCACCACCGGGACTACCCCTTTACGAGCAGTACTTC.

The V and J genes are TRBV5-8 and TRBJ1-4; maybe TRBD1 (5 bases). This CDR3 has 16 residues. Germline V lookup: CDR1 SGHTS, CDR2 YDEGEE. V lost 7 bases, J lost 3 bases, and 19 bases lay in between. The CDR3 sequence is CASGLGRDGPNEKLFF. The CDR3 coding sequence is TGTGCCAGCGGATTAGGGAGGGACGGCCCTAATGAAAAACTGTTTTTT.

This clone was observed a few times. V gene TRBV7-8 combines with J gene TRBJ2-7, with D possibly matching TRBD1 (5 bases). CDR3 length: 14 amino acids. The ends were cut back, 1 base at V and 3 bases at J, with 10 bases in the middle. Germline V lookup: CDR1 SGHVS, CDR2 FQNEAQ. The CDR3, as DNA: TGTGCCAGCAGCTTAGAAAAGGGGCTCTACGAGCAGTACTTC. This encodes CASSLEKGLYEQYF.

This clone was observed a handful of times. The chain joins TRBV19 to TRBJ2-7; TRBD1 might be the D (7 bases). V was shortened by 5 bases and J by 5 bases, with 19 bases between the two germline ends. Germline CDR1 is LNHDA and CDR2 is SQIVND (reference sequence). This CDR3 is 15 amino acids long. CDR3 amino acids: CASSRPGGTDHEQYF. The CDR3 region has the DNA TGTGCCAGTAGTCGACCCGGAGGGACAGACCACGAGCAGTACTTC.

V and J are TRBV9 and TRBJ1-1; the D gene is possibly TRBD1 (5 bases). Germline CDR1 SGDLS, CDR2 YYNGEE. The V end lost 0 bases, the J end lost 7 bases, and 19 bases lay between the germline ends. The CDR3 contains 16 residues. The CDR3, as DNA: TGTGCCAGCAGCGTAGTAGGGACTCGGCGGCTGGGTGAAGCTTTCTTT. Translation gives CASSVVGTRRLGEAFF.

The CDR3 reads CASRSKTGGIYEQYF. As DNA, the CDR3 is TGCGCCAGCAGAAGTAAGACAGGGGGCATCTACGAGCAGTACTTC. The gene calls are TRBV5-1 and TRBJ2-7; 10 bases fit TRBD1. The length of the CDR3 is 15 residues. J gave up 3 bases and V 5 bases, and 8 bases lay outside the gene matches. Germline V gene sequence: CDR1 SGHRS, CDR2 YFSETQ.

The chain has TRBV11-2 and TRBJ1-2, with D unresolved. Germline assignment: CDR1 SGHAT and CDR2 FQNNGV. The V and J ends lost 1 base and 4 bases respectively, with 7 bases between them. CDR3 length: 13 residues. CDR3 in DNA: TGTGCCAGCAGCTTAGGTACCAGCTATGGCTACACCTTC. It translates to CASSLGTSYGYTF.

The table lists this clone with a few counts. The chain links TRBV6-5 to TRBJ1-1; TRBD1 matches 9 bases. CDR3 length: 15 amino acids. The germline CDR1 and CDR2 sequences are MNHEY and SVGAGI. Trimming at V came to 3 bases and at J to 5 bases, leaving 7 bases not matched to a gene. The CDR3 is CASSYSTGGLTEAFF. The CDR3 region has the DNA TGTGCCAGCAGTTATTCTACAGGGGGCCTAACTGAAGCTTTCTTT.

This clone occurred a few times. The CDR3 DNA sequence: TGCGCCAGCAGCTTGTTCTCGGGAGTTGATGAGCAGTTCTTC. Its translation is CASSLFSGVDEQFF. This chain connects TRBV5-1 to TRBJ2-1; D might be TRBD2 (6 bases). The CDR3 runs 14 residues. Between the trimmed V and J ends, which lost 1 base and 8 bases, there was a span of 13 bases. CDR1 SGHRS and CDR2 YFSETQ come from the germline V gene. Based on the CDR3 plus reference TRBV5-1 and TRBJ2-1, the full variable domain is KAGVTQTPRYLIKTRGQQVTLSCSPISGHRSVSWYQQTPGQGLQFLFEYFSETQRNKGNFPGRFSGRQFSNSRSEMNVSTLELGDSALYLCASSLFSGVDEQFFGPGTRLTVL.

The J gene is TRBJ1-1, the V gene TRBV5-1; D ambiguous. The germline CDR1 and CDR2 sequences are SGHRS and YFSETQ. The ends were cut back, 2 bases at V and 4 bases at J, with 9 bases in the middle. The CDR3 has 13 residues. The CDR3, as DNA: TGCGCCAGCAGCTTAGAGGGTCCCACTGAAGCTTTCTTT. It codes for CASSLEGPTEAFF.

The rearrangement joins TRBV7-9 to TRBJ2-7, with TRBD2 matching over 13 bases. The germline CDR1 and CDR2 sequences are SEHNR and FQNEAQ (reference sequence). J was trimmed by 5 bases and V by 8 bases; bases with no gene match: 12. The CDR3 has 16 residues. The DNA of the CDR3 is TGTGCCAGCCTTTCTACAGGACTAGCGGGAGACGACGAGCAGTACTTC. Its translation is CASLSTGLAGDDEQYF.

The rearrangement links TRBV13 to TRBJ2-1; 7 bases match TRBD1. The CDR3 consists of 15 residues. Germline V gene lookup returns CDR1 PRHDT and CDR2 FYEKMQ (reference sequence). The trim removed 6 bases at V and 8 bases at J, leaving 13 bases unmatched. The CDR3 spells CASSRRQGRGDEQFF. The CDR3 region has the DNA TGTGCCAGCAGTCGCCGACAGGGCCGTGGGGATGAGCAGTTCTTC.

The chain joins TRBV19 to TRBJ2-7, with D hard to call. Trimming left V 1 base short and J 1 base short, with 8 bases between. Germline V gene lookup returns CDR1 LNHDA and CDR2 SQIVND (reference sequence). The length of the CDR3 is 14 residues. This chain's CDR3 is CASSIGASSYEQYF. The CDR3 coding sequence is TGTGCCAGTAGTATAGGTGCGTCTTCCTACGAGCAGTACTTC.

The chain uses TRBV7-6 and TRBJ2-7, with 8 bases fitting TRBD2. The J segment lost 2 bases and the V segment lost 2 bases, leaving 11 bases of the junction unmatched. Germline CDR1 SGHVS, CDR2 FNYEAQ. The CDR3 covers 17 residues. CDR3 sequence (DNA): TGTGCCAGCAGCTTAAGTTCGGCGGGAGGAGTTCCCTACGAGCAGTACTTC. Translating gives CASSLSSAGGVPYEQYF.

The rearrangement links TRBV5-1 to TRBJ2-7; 7 bases line up with TRBD1. CDR1 is SGHRS and CDR2 is YFSETQ in the germline V gene. V dropped 1 base and J dropped 5; count of bases not matched to a gene: 3. This CDR3 spans 13 amino acids. The CDR3, as DNA: TGCGCCAGCAGCTTGCCGGGACAGAACGAGCAGTACTTC. Protein sequence: CASSLPGQNEQYF.

As for this clone: One end of the junction does not line up with germline, which may come from a read error. The sample holds other DNA sequences that translate to the same CDR3. The chain links TRBV13 to TRBJ2-1, with D possibly being TRBD2 (6 bases). The germline V gene encodes CDR1 PRHDT and CDR2 FYEKMQ (reference sequence). The CDR3 is 15 residues long. The CDR3 spells CASSLFSRLDNEQFF. The DNA for the CDR3 is TGTGCCAGCAGCTTATTTTCCCGACTAGACAACGAGCAGTTCTTC.

The chain employs TRBV7-9 and TRBJ2-7; 7 bases match TRBD1. The CDR3 loop spans 14 amino acids. With 7 bases clipped from V and 1 base from J, the junction kept 7 bases outside the gene matches. Germline-derived CDR1 and CDR2 are SEHNR and FQNEAQ (reference sequence). The CDR3 DNA follows: TGTGCCAGCACCACGGGGACAGCTTCCTACGAGCAGTACTTC. The encoded protein is CASTTGTASYEQYF.

V is TRBV29-1 and J is TRBJ1-3, with D possibly TRBD1 on 6 matching bases. Germline V gene lookup returns CDR1 SQVTM and CDR2 ANQGSEA. The V gene lost 4 bases and the J gene lost 8 bases, with 9 bases spanning the gap. This CDR3 has 11 amino acids. This chain's CDR3 is CSVAQGYTIYF. As DNA, the CDR3 is TGCAGCGTTGCACAGGGTTACACCATATATTTT.

This clone appeared a few times. This chain uses TRBV6-1 with TRBJ1-5; TRBD1 matches at 8 bases. V lost 3 bases, J lost 7 bases, and 2 bases stayed unmatched. This CDR3 comprises 13 residues. In germline, CDR1 is MNHNS, CDR2 SASEGT. The CDR3 region is CASSDRGPQPQHF. CDR3 DNA sequence: TGTGCCAGCAGTGACAGGGGGCCGCAGCCCCAGCATTTT.

This sequence joins TRBV25-1 and TRBJ1-5; 7 nucleotides align to TRBD1. The CDR3 has 15 residues. The germline CDR1 and CDR2 sequences are MGHDK and SYGVNS. J was trimmed by 4 bases and V by 1 base; bases with no gene match: 4. As DNA, the CDR3 is TGTGCCAGCAGTGAATCGGACAGGTTAAATCAGCCCCAGCATTTT. Translated, it gives CASSESDRLNQPQHF.

V usage is TRBV13 and J usage is TRBJ2-7; D is possibly TRBD2 (6 bases). V dropped 4 bases and J dropped 13 bases, with 20 bases sitting between them. There are 13 residues in the CDR3. Germline CDR1 reads PRHDT; CDR2 reads FYEKMQ (reference sequence). CDR3 coding DNA: TGTGCCAGCAGCTACCTAGAAGGAGGGCCAGTTTACTTC. Translated: CASSYLEGGPVYF.

The V gene is TRBV28, the J gene TRBJ2-4; 9 bases fit TRBD1. The germline CDR1 and CDR2 sequences are MDHEN and SYDVKM. This CDR3 is 17 amino acids long. J lost 9 bases, V lost 2 bases, and 14 bases had no gene match. CDR3 bases: TGTGCCAGCAGTTTAGGCTCCGGACAGGGGAATAGTAGCATTCAGTACTTC. Protein product: CASSLGSGQGNSSIQYF.